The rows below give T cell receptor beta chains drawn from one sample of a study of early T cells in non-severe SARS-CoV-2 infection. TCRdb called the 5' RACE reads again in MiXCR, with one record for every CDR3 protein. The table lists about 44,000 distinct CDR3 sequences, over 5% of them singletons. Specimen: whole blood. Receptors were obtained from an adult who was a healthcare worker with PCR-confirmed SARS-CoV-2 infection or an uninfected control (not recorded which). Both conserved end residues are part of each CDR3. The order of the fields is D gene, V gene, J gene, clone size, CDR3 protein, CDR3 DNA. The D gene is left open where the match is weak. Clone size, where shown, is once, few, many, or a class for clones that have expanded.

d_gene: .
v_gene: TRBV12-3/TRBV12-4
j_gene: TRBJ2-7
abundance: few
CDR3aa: CASSLWQVIHEQYF
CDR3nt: TGTGCCAGCAGTTTATGGCAGGTGATCCACGAGCAGTACTTC

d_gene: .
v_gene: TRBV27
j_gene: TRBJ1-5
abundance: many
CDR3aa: CASSLSGPLEPQHF
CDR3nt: TGTGCCAGCAGTTTATCGGGGCCCCTGGAGCCCCAGCATTTT

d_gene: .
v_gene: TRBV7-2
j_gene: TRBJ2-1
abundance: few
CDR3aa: CASSLDRTSYNEQFF
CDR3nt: TGTGCCAGCAGCTTAGACAGAACCTCCTACAATGAGCAGTTCTTC

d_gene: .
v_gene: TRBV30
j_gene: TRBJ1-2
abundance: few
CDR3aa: CAWSAGLYGYTF
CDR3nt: TGTGCCTGGAGTGCAGGTCTCTATGGCTACACCTTC

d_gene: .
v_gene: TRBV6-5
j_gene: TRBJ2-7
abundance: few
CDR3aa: CASSLHRKSYEQYF
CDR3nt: TGTGCCAGCAGTCTTCATCGTAAATCCTACGAGCAGTACTTC

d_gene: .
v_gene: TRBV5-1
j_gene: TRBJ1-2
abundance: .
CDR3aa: CASSSITGNYGYTF
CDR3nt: TGCGCCAGCAGCTCTATAACGGGGAACTATGGCTACACCTTC

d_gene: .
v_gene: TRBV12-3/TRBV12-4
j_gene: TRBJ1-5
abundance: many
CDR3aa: CASSLNRYGNQPQHF
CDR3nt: TGTGCCAGCAGTTTAAACAGATACGGCAATCAGCCCCAGCATTTT

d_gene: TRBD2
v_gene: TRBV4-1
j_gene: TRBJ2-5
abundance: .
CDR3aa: CASSRDSGVEETQYF
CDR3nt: TGCGCCAGCAGCCGAGATAGCGGGGTCGAAGAGACCCAGTACTTC

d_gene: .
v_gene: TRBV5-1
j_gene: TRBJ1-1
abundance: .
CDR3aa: CASSPEGRSDLF
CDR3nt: TGCGCCAGCAGCCCCGAGGGTCGGTCCGACCTCTTT

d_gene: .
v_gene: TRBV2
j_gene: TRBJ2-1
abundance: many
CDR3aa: CASSDMSSYNEQFF
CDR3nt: TGTGCCAGCAGTGACATGAGCTCCTACAATGAGCAGTTCTTC

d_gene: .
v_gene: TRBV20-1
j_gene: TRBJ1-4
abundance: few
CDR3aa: CSARTISPTNEKLFF
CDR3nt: TGCAGTGCTAGAACAATTAGTCCGACTAATGAAAAACTGTTTTTT

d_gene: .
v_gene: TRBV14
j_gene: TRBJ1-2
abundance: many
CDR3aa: CASSRSGNYGYTF
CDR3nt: TGTGCCAGCAGCCGATCTGGAAACTATGGCTACACCTTC

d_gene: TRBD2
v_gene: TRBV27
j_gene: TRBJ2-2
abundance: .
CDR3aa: CASSLWATSGGAGELFF
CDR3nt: TGTGCCAGCAGTTTATGGGCGACTAGCGGGGGGGCCGGGGAGCTGTTTTTT

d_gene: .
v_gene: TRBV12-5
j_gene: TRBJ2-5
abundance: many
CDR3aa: CASGSRTDQETQYF
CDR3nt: TGTGCTAGTGGTTCCCGGACAGACCAAGAGACCCAGTACTTC

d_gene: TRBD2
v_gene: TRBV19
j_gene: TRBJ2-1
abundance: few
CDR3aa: CASSRSTSGGTYNEQFF
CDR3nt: TGTGCCAGTAGTAGATCGACTAGCGGGGGGACCTACAATGAGCAGTTCTTC

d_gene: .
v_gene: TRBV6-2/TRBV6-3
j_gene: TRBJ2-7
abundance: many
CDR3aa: CASSYDSGTSIYEQYF
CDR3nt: TGTGCCAGCAGTTATGATTCCGGCACTAGTATCTACGAGCAGTACTTC

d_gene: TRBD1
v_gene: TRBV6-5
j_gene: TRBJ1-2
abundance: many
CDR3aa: CASSSLDRANGYTF
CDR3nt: TGTGCCAGCAGTTCCCTTGACAGGGCGAATGGCTACACCTTC

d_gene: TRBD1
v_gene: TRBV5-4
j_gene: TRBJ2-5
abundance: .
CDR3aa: CASSNTGQGVETQYF
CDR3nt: TGTGCCAGCAGCAATACTGGACAGGGAGTGGAGACCCAGTACTTC

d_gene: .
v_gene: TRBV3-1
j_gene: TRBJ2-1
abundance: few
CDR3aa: CASSRGLYNEQFF
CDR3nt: TGTGCCAGCAGCCGAGGACTCTACAATGAGCAGTTCTTC

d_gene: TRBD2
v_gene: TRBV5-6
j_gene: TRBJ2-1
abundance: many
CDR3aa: CASSSRLAGGSTFF
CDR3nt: TGTGCCAGCAGCTCCAGACTAGCGGGGGGTTCGACGTTCTTC

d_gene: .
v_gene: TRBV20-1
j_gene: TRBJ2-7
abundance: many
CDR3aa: CSARADGGPGYEQYF
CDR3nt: TGCAGTGCTAGAGCGGACGGGGGGCCCGGCTACGAGCAGTACTTC

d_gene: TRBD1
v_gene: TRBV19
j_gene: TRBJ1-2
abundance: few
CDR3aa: CASSIPDRATYGYTF
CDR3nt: TGTGCCAGTAGTATACCGGACAGGGCTACTTATGGCTACACCTTC

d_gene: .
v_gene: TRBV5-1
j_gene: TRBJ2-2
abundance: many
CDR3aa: CASSLQGVRNTGELFF
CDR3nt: TGCGCCAGCAGCCTACAGGGTGTACGGAACACCGGGGAGCTGTTTTTT

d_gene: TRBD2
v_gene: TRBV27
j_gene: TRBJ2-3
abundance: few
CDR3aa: CASKWGSGEDTQYF
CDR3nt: TGTGCCAGCAAGTGGGGTAGCGGGGAGGATACGCAGTATTTT

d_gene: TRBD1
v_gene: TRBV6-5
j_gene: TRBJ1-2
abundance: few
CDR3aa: CASSYSSGQGLGGGRYTF
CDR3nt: TGTGCCAGCAGTTACTCTTCGGGACAGGGATTGGGAGGGGGACGCTACACCTTC

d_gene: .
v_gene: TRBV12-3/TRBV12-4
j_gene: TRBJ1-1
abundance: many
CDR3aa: CASSYRDEAFF
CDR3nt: TGTGCCAGCAGTTACAGGGATGAAGCTTTCTTT

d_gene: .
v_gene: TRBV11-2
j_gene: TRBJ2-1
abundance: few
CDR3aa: CASNAKGGAGSYNEQFF
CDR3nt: TGTGCCAGCAACGCCAAAGGGGGGGCCGGATCCTACAATGAGCAGTTCTTC

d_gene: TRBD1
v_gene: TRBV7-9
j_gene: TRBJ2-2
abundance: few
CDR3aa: CASSLAQGRTGELFF
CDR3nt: TGTGCCAGCAGCTTAGCACAGGGGCGCACCGGGGAGCTGTTTTTT

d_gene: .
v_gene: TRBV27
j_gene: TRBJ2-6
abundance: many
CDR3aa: CASSLWESGANVLTF
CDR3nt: TGTGCCAGCAGTTTATGGGAGTCTGGGGCCAACGTCCTGACTTTC

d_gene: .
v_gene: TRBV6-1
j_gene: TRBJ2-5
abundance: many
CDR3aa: CASSVGGGQETQYF
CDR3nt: TGTGCCAGCAGTGTGGGGGGCGGGCAGGAGACCCAGTACTTC

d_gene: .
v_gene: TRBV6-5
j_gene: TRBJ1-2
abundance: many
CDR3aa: CASSRGDINYGYTF
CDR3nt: TGTGCCAGCAGTCGGGGGGACATTAACTATGGCTACACCTTC

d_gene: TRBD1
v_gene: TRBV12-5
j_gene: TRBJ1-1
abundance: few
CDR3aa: CASGLPPGGGTEAFF
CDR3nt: TGTGCTAGTGGTTTGCCCCCAGGGGGAGGAACTGAAGCTTTCTTT

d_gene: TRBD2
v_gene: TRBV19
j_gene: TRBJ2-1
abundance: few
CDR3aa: CASSIVRTSGDDEQFF
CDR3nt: TGTGCCAGTAGTATAGTTCGGACTAGCGGGGACGATGAGCAGTTCTTC

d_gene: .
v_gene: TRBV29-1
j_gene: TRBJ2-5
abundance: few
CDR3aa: CSAGGQETQYF
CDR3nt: TGCAGCGCCGGGGGCCAAGAGACCCAGTACTTC

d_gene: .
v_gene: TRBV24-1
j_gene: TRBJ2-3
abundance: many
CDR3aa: CATSDFPGGTDTQYF
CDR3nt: TGTGCCACCAGTGATTTCCCAGGAGGCACAGATACGCAGTATTTT

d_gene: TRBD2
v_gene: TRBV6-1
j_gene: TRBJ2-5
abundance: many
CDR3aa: CASRASGALHETQYF
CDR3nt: TGTGCCAGCAGAGCTAGCGGGGCCTTGCATGAGACCCAGTACTTC

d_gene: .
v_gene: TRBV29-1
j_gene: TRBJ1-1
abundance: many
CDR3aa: CSVVQGRPTEAFF
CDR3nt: TGCAGCGTTGTTCAGGGGAGGCCCACTGAAGCTTTCTTT

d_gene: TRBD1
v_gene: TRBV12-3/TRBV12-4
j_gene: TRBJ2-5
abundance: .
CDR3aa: CASSQGAGKTQYF
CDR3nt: TGTGCCAGCTCCCAGGGGGCAGGGAAGACCCAGTACTTC

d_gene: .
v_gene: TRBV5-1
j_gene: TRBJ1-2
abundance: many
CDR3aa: CASSLTGTYGYTF
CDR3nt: TGCGCCAGCAGCTTAACAGGGACCTATGGCTACACCTTC

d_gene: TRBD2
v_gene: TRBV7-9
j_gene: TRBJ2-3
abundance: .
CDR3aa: CASSWGLAGGTDTQYF
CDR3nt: TGTGCCAGCAGCTGGGGTTTAGCGGGGGGCACAGATACGCAGTATTTT

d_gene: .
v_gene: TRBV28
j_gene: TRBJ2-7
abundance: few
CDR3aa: CASSSRRVGTYEQYF
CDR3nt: TGTGCCAGCAGTTCCCGCCGGGTAGGAACTTACGAGCAGTACTTC

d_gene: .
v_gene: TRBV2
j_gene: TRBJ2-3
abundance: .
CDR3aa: CASSDGYTDTQYF
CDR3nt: TGTGCCAGCAGTGACGGGTACACAGATACGCAGTATTTT

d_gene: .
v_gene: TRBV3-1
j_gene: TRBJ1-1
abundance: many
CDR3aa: CASSPPSGSTEAFF
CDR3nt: TGTGCCAGCAGCCCTCCGTCAGGGTCCACTGAAGCTTTCTTT

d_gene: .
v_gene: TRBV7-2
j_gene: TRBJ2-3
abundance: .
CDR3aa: CASSLEGYTDTQYF
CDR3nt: TGTGCCAGCAGCTTAGAGGGATACACAGATACGCAGTATTTT

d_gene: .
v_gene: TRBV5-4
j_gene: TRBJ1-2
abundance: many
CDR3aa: CASSWPTGASGYTF
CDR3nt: TGTGCCAGCAGCTGGCCCACGGGGGCATCTGGCTACACCTTC

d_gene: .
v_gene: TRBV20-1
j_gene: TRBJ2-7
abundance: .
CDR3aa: CSARVPGRGPYEQYF
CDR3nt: TGCAGTGCTAGAGTTCCGGGACGGGGACCCTACGAGCAGTACTTC

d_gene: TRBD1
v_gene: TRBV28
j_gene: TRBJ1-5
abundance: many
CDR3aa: CASSSPGGRQPQHF
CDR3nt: TGTGCCAGCAGTTCACCAGGGGGCCGTCAGCCCCAGCATTTT

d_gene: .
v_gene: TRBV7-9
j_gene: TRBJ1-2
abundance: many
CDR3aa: CASSLGPPGYTF
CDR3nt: TGTGCCAGCAGCTTGGGCCCCCCGGGCTACACCTTC

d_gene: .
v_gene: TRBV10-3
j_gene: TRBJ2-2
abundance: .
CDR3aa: CAISERGAEGPGELFF
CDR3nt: TGTGCCATCAGTGAGAGGGGAGCGGAGGGCCCCGGGGAGCTGTTTTTT

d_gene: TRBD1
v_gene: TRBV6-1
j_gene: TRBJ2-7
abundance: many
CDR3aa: CASSEWAGTGGYEQYF
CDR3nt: TGTGCCAGCAGTGAATGGGCCGGGACAGGGGGCTACGAGCAGTACTTC

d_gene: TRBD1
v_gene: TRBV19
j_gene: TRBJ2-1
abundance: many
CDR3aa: CASMGQGAGDNEQFF
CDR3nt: TGTGCCAGTATGGGACAGGGGGCTGGTGACAATGAGCAGTTCTTC

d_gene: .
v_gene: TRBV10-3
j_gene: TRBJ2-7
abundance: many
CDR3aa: CAIMDSTYEQYF
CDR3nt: TGTGCCATCATGGACTCAACCTACGAGCAGTACTTC

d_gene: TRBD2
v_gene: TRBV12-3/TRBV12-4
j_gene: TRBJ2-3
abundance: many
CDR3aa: CASRPGRGGSTDTQYF
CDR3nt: TGTGCCAGTAGACCGGGTCGGGGGGGCTCCACAGATACGCAGTATTTT

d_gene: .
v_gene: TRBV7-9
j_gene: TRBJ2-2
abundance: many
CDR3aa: CASSLALRDTGELFF
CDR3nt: TGTGCCAGCAGCTTAGCGTTGAGGGATACCGGGGAGCTGTTTTTT

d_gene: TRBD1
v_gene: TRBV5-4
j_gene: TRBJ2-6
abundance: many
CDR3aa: CASSFALGQGSSGANVLTF
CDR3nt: TGTGCCAGCAGCTTCGCCCTCGGACAGGGGAGCTCTGGGGCCAACGTCCTGACTTTC

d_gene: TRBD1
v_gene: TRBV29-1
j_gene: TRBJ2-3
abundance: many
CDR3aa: CSVKGDRVTDTQYF
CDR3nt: TGCAGCGTGAAGGGGGACAGGGTAACAGATACGCAGTATTTT

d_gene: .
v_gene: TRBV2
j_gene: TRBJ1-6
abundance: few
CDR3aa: CASSTQGSPLHF
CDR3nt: TGTGCCAGCAGTACACAGGGCTCACCCCTCCACTTT

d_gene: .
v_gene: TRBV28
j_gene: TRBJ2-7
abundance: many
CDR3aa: CASTDKAYEQYF
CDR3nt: TGTGCCAGCACTGACAAGGCCTACGAGCAGTACTTC

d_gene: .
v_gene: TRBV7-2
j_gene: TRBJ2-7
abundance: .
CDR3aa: CASRPGGAYEQYF
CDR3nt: TGTGCCAGCAGGCCAGGGGGGGCCTACGAGCAGTACTTC

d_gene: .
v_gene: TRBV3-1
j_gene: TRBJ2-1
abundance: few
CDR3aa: CASRGESYNEQFF
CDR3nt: TGTGCCAGCCGAGGGGAATCCTACAATGAGCAGTTCTTC